These 32 T cell receptor beta chains were all obtained from the same sample, sequenced in a study of blood T cells in healthy people across ages. A second roughly 7 to 11 cycle PCR used barcoded and J-beta primers. In TCRdb, the 5' RACE reads were re-called with MiXCR into one record per CDR3 protein. The sample records around 800,000 distinct CDR3 sequences, roughly 26% being singletons. In addition, the sample was reused for a study of T cells of mothers and their children.

The sequencing sample was made of blood. The receptors stem from a boy aged 10-17 years in good health.

This chain uses TRBV7-8 with TRBJ1-4; 8 nucleotides line up with TRBD1. Germline V gene data show CDR1 as SGHVS and CDR2 as FQNEAQ. CDR3 length equals 15 residues. The trim removed 4 bases at V and 7 bases at J, leaving 8 bases unmatched. CDR3 coding DNA: TGTGCCAGCAGCTCCTGGACAGGGAAGGTTGAAAAACTGTTTTTT. The encoded protein is CASSSWTGKVEKLFF.

As to this clonotype: A read error may account for a junction end that differs from germline. V and J are TRBV30 and TRBJ2-6, with D tentatively TRBD1 (5 bases). This CDR3 spans 15 amino acids. Germline CDR1 is GTSNPN and CDR2 is SVGIG (reference sequence). CDR3 loop: CAWSRTSAGANALTF. Written as DNA, the CDR3 is TGTGCCTGGAGTAGAACGAGTGCTGGGGCCAACGCCCTGACTTTC.

This chain joins TRBV20-1 and TRBJ1-5; the D gene is possibly TRBD1 (5 bases). The CDR3 loop spans 14 amino acids. Trimming cost V 7 bases and J 0 bases, with 13 bases left between them. CDR1 and CDR2 (germline): DFQATT, SNEGSKA (reference sequence). The DNA of the CDR3 is TGCAGTGTTAGCCCAGGGTTTAGCAATCAGCCCCAGCATTTT. Protein sequence: CSVSPGFSNQPQHF.

This clonotype turned up a few times. This chain joins TRBV7-9 and TRBJ2-7, with TRBD2 matching 10 bases. The better agreement between TRBJ2-1 and the DNA end casts doubt on the J call. CDR1 and CDR2 (germline): SEHNR, FQNEAQ (reference sequence). The CDR3 spans 15 residues. The DNA for the CDR3 is TGTGCCAGCAGCTTACCTAGCGGGGGTTTCGATGAGCAGTTCTTC. This codes for CASSLPSGGFDEQFF.

This clonotype was recorded a few times. Here the CDR3 omits its conserved ending phenylalanine or tryptophan, so a read error is the likely source. This chain joins TRBV2 and TRBJ2-1, with TRBD1 matching 7 bases. The CDR3 loop spans 14 amino acids. V lost 2 bases to trimming and J lost 8 bases; unmatched junction nucleotides: 6. CDR1 and CDR2 (germline): SNHLY, FYNNEI. Here the CDR3 reads CASSERDSRHEQFL. For the CDR3, the DNA is TGTGCCAGCAGTGAACGGGACAGTAGGCATGAGCAGTTCCTC.

The CDR3 loop reads CASSLEWTGTDTQYF. The CDR3, as DNA: TGCGCCAGCAGCTTGGAATGGACAGGCACAGATACGCAGTATTTT. The chain has TRBV5-1 and TRBJ2-3, with D maybe TRBD1 (6 bases). This CDR3 spans 15 amino acids. In germline, CDR1 is SGHRS, CDR2 YFSETQ. V lost 0 bases and J lost 1, with 9 bases in between.

The chain recombines TRBV4-1 with TRBJ2-3, with D possibly called TRBD1 or TRBD2 (5 bases each). Between the trimmed V and J ends, which lost 0 bases and 8 bases, there was a span of 15 bases. Per germline, CDR1 MGHRA and CDR2 YSYEKL. CDR3 size: 15 residues. The CDR3 here is CASSQDLGAGGTQYF. The CDR3 DNA follows: TGCGCCAGCAGCCAAGATCTCGGGGCGGGCGGTACGCAGTATTTT.

This clonotype has more than one count but fewer than ten. V and J are TRBV9 and TRBJ2-5, with D unclear. The last part of the DNA fits TRBJ2-1 better; the J call may be wrong. CDR3 length: 14 amino acids. The germline V gene encodes CDR1 SGDLS and CDR2 YYNGEE. This CDR3 is CASSVESVGNEQFF. The CDR3 region has the DNA TGTGCCAGCAGCGTAGAATCGGTGGGCAATGAGCAGTTCTTC.

V is TRBV4-1 and J is TRBJ2-7; 8 bases are shared with TRBD2. Germline-derived CDR1 and CDR2 are MGHRA and YSYEKL. Germline trimming cut 1 base from V and 5 bases from J; bases unmatched to any gene: 7. This CDR3 spans 15 amino acids. Written as DNA, the CDR3 is TGCGCCAGCAGCCAAGGTAGACTAGCGCGAAACGAGCAGTACTTC. Translating it yields CASSQGRLARNEQYF.

A note on this clonotype: Germline is not matched at one junction end, which may reflect a read error. The chain combines TRBV24-1 with TRBJ2-1; D tentatively fits TRBD1 or TRBD2 (5 bases each). This CDR3 contains 18 residues. Germline V CDR1 and CDR2: KGHDR, SFDVKD. The CDR3 loop reads CATSDSTTGRFSYNEQFF. The CDR3 bases are TGCGCCACCAGTGATTCCACTACGGGACGTTTCTCCTACAATGAGCAGTTCTTC.

This clonotype occurred a few times. This sequence joins TRBV10-3 and TRBJ2-5; D not resolved. Germline CDR1 and CDR2: ENHRY and SYGVKD. V lost 4 bases and J 5 bases, leaving 11 bases between the germline ends. The CDR3 extends over 13 amino acids. CDR3 residues: CAISGRPEETQYF. CDR3 nucleotides: TGTGCCATCAGTGGTCGTCCAGAGGAGACCCAGTACTTC.

The chain joins TRBV9 to TRBJ2-1; the D gene is possibly TRBD2 (5 bases). Germline V gene lookup returns CDR1 SGDLS and CDR2 YYNGEE. The CDR3 totals 15 residues. Trimming took off 0 bases at V and 0 bases at J, with 7 bases between the two ends. CDR3 coding DNA: TGTGCCAGCAGCGTAGAGGCGGGCTCCTACAATGAGCAGTTCTTC. As protein: CASSVEAGSYNEQFF.

This clonotype was observed a few times. V is TRBV6-2 or TRBV6-3 and J is TRBJ2-5; 14 nucleotides agree with TRBD2. The end of the DNA is better explained by TRBJ2-1, so the J call may be wrong. The CDR3 length is 14 residues. The germline gives CDR1 MNHEY, CDR2 SVGEGT. The CDR3 DNA follows: TGTGCCAGCAGGTTGACTAGCGGGAGGGGGTGGCAGTTCTTC. It translates to CASRLTSGRGWQFF.

This chain connects TRBV5-1 to TRBJ2-5, with D possibly matching TRBD1 (6 bases). Germline-derived CDR1 and CDR2 are SGHRS and YFSETQ. Trimming left V 4 bases short and J 5 bases short, with 18 bases between. The CDR3 runs to 15 residues. The CDR3 is CASSQDGTKQETQYF. The CDR3, as DNA: TGCGCCAGCAGCCAAGACGGGACAAAACAGGAGACCCAGTACTTC.

This clonotype was observed a few times. The rearrangement joins TRBV29-1 to TRBJ2-5; 9 bases are shared with TRBD1. Germline V gene lookup returns CDR1 SQVTM and CDR2 ANQGSEA. With 6 bases clipped from V and 5 bases from J, the junction kept 19 bases outside the gene matches. The CDR3 is 17 amino acids. The CDR3 region is CSVGHLFTGGPGETQYF. The CDR3 DNA reads TGCAGCGTCGGCCACCTATTCACAGGGGGCCCGGGGGAGACCCAGTACTTC. Full variable domain (rest looked up from reference TRBV29-1 and TRBJ2-5): SAVISQKPSRDICQRGTSLTIQCQVDSQVTMMFWYRQQPGQSLTLIATANQGSEATYESGFVIDKFPISRPNLTFSTLTVSNMSPEDSSIYLCSVGHLFTGGPGETQYFGPGTRLLVL.

This chain connects TRBV6-6 to TRBJ2-7; 9 positions agree with TRBD1. The V segment lost 2 bases and the J segment 7 bases; nucleotides outside the gene matches: 3. The CDR3 sequence is 13 residues long. Germline CDR1 reads MNHNY; CDR2 reads SVGAGI (reference sequence). The chain's CDR3 is CASSYGDRGEQYF. The DNA for the CDR3 is TGTGCCAGCAGTTACGGTGACAGGGGGGAGCAGTACTTC.

The chain carries TRBV12-3 or TRBV12-4 and TRBJ2-7, with 10 nucleotides matching TRBD2. This CDR3 has 15 amino acids. The junction had 7 bases not matched to a gene; V was cut back by 5 bases and J by 3 bases. The CDR3 sequence is CASSPPGLANYEQYF. The DNA of the CDR3 is TGTGCCAGCAGTCCTCCGGGACTAGCGAACTACGAGCAGTACTTC.

The chain links TRBV5-1 to TRBJ1-2, with D uncertain. Trimming stripped 4 bases from V and 3 bases from J, with 31 bases between. The germline V gene encodes CDR1 SGHRS and CDR2 YFSETQ. CDR3 size: 20 residues. In DNA, the CDR3 is TGCGCCAGCAGCGGCCTGGAGCGGCGGACTGGAACGTTCGGTGACTATGGCTACACCTTC. Its protein is CASSGLERRTGTFGDYGYTF.

V and J are TRBV20-1 and TRBJ2-4; D is uncertain. The germline gives CDR1 DFQATT, CDR2 SNEGSKA (reference sequence). The V gene lost 3 bases and the J gene lost 7 bases, with 4 bases spanning the gap. This CDR3 spans 10 amino acids. The DNA of the CDR3 is TGCAGTGCTAGGGCCAACATTCAGTACTTC. As protein: CSARANIQYF.

The genes are TRBV20-1 and TRBJ2-1; 7 nucleotides line up with TRBD1. There are 13 residues in the CDR3. After removal of 6 bases from V and 4 bases from J, the junction contained 6 bases not matched to a gene. The germline gives CDR1 DFQATT, CDR2 SNEGSKA (reference sequence). This CDR3 reads CSARQGTYNEQFF. The CDR3 DNA follows: TGCAGTGCGAGACAGGGTACATACAATGAGCAGTTCTTC.

This clonotype occurred a few times. The V call is TRBV27, the J call TRBJ2-7, with TRBD1 matching over 7 bases. V lost 2 bases and J lost 8; bases outside the gene matches: 9. Looked up from germline, CDR1 is MNHEY and CDR2 is SMNVEV (reference sequence). The CDR3 extends over 14 amino acids. CDR3 nucleotide sequence: TGTGCCAGCAGTTTAGGGCAGGGGGATCTACAGCAGTACTTC. Translating gives CASSLGQGDLQQYF.

The genes are TRBV21-1 and TRBJ1-6; TRBD1 is taken as the D call from the table, unchecked against the DNA. TRBV21-1 is deemed a pseudogene. The CDR3 runs to 20 residues. The CDR3 DNA reads as TGTGCCAGCAGCAAAGTGTGGGACAGCCGGCGGAACTCCTATAATTCACCCCTCCACTTT. The encoded protein is CASSKVWDSRRNSYNSPLHF.

The J gene is TRBJ2-3, the V gene TRBV12-3 or TRBV12-4; D gene uncertain. The CDR3 has 12 amino acids. V lost 5 bases and J 2 bases, leaving 5 bases between the germline ends. The CDR3 loop is CASSQYTDTQYF. The CDR3 nucleotides are TGTGCCAGCAGTCAATACACAGATACGCAGTATTTT.

The chain has TRBV6-5 and TRBJ2-2, with TRBD1 matching 7 bases. The CDR3 consists of 15 residues. V was clipped by 2 bases and J by 3 bases; unmatched bases: 3. Germline loops: CDR1 MNHEY, CDR2 SVGAGI. The DNA for the CDR3 is TGTGCCAGCAGTTACGTCGGGACAGACACCGGGGAGCTGTTTTTT. Amino acids: CASSYVGTDTGELFF.

This rearrangement joins TRBV10-3 to TRBJ1-3, with TRBD1 matching 10 bases. Unmatched junction bases numbered 7, after V lost 4 bases and J lost 7 bases. Germline V gene lookup returns CDR1 ENHRY and CDR2 SYGVKD. CDR3 length: 15 amino acids. This CDR3 is CAISARTGGKNTIYF. In DNA, the CDR3 is TGTGCCATCAGTGCCAGGACAGGGGGGAAGAACACCATATATTTT.

This clonotype has just a few counts. The rearrangement joins TRBV5-1 to TRBJ2-2, with 8 bases matching TRBD2. This CDR3 has 16 residues. Unmatched junction bases numbered 10, after V lost 5 bases and J lost 4 bases. The V gene's germline CDR1 is SGHRS and CDR2 YFSETQ. The CDR3 protein is CASSPTTGGATGELFF. CDR3 DNA sequence: TGCGCCAGCAGTCCAACCACCGGGGGGGCCACCGGGGAGCTGTTTTTT.

The V gene is TRBV10-3, the J gene TRBJ1-2; 10 nucleotides agree with TRBD1. The CDR3 is made up of 18 amino acids. V shed 3 bases and J 0 bases; nucleotides not matched to a gene: 10. Germline V gene lookup returns CDR1 ENHRY and CDR2 SYGVKD. The CDR3 loop reads CAISEFIPGQGPNYGYTF. The CDR3 DNA reads TGTGCCATCAGTGAATTTATTCCGGGACAGGGGCCTAACTATGGCTACACCTTC.

This clonotype was picked up a small number of times. The rearrangement uses TRBV6-1 and TRBJ2-3, with D perhaps being TRBD1 or TRBD2 (5 bases each). Germline V gene sequence: CDR1 MNHNS, CDR2 SASEGT. The CDR3 is made up of 13 amino acids. The germline V and J ends were trimmed by 3 bases and 4 bases, with 8 bases remaining between them. The CDR3 nucleotides read TGTGCCAGCAGTGAGATGGGGGCAGATACGCAGTATTTT. This codes for CASSEMGADTQYF.

This clonotype was recorded a few times. The rearrangement uses TRBV9 and TRBJ2-1, with 14 bases identical to TRBD2. This CDR3 contains 17 residues. Germline lookup yields CDR1 SGDLS and CDR2 YYNGEE. Trimming removed 3 bases from V and 8 bases from J; junction bases left unmatched: 10. The CDR3 nucleotides are TGTGCCAGCAGCGCTCGACTAGCGGGGGGGCCGCGGGATGAGCAGTTCTTC. It yields the protein CASSARLAGGPRDEQFF. Looking up the rest from reference TRBV9 and TRBJ2-1 gives the full variable domain: DSGVTQTPKHLITATGQRVTLRCSPRSGDLSVYWYQQSLDQGLQFLIQYYNGEERAKGNILERFSAQQFPDLHSELNLSSLELGDSALYFCASSARLAGGPRDEQFFGPGTRLTVL.

This clonotype was detected a few times. The chain carries TRBV5-1 and TRBJ1-5, with D perhaps TRBD1 (5 bases). This CDR3 comprises 15 residues. Germline V lookup: CDR1 SGHRS, CDR2 YFSETQ. Trimming pared 3 bases from V and 0 bases from J, leaving 10 bases between. The CDR3 here is CASSYQGDSNQPQHF. The CDR3 coding sequence is TGCGCCAGCAGCTATCAGGGTGATAGCAATCAGCCCCAGCATTTT.

The CDR3 sequence: CASSFKAGERPGELFF. CDR3 bases: TGTGCCAGCAGCTTTAAAGCGGGGGAAAGACCCGGGGAGCTGTTTTTT. V and J are TRBV7-6 and TRBJ2-2, with 8 bases identical to TRBD2. This CDR3 is 16 amino acids long. The trim removed 3 bases at V and 6 bases at J, leaving 9 bases unmatched. From germline, CDR1 is SGHVS and CDR2 FNYEAQ.

In this sample, this clonotype turned up a few times. The chain carries TRBV2 and TRBJ2-1; 10 bases line up with TRBD1. The V segment lost 2 bases and the J segment 8 bases; nucleotides outside the gene matches: 21. CDR1 is SNHLY, CDR2 FYNNEI, per germline. CDR3 length: 20 amino acids. In DNA, the CDR3 is TGTGCCAGCAGTGAATATTACGAACTTTTGGGGACAGGGGACTCCGATGAGCAGTTCTTC. Translating it yields CASSEYYELLGTGDSDEQFF. The whole variable domain, filled in from reference TRBV2 and TRBJ2-1, reads EPEVTQTPSHQVTQMGQEVILRCVPISNHLYFYWYRQILGQKVEFLVSFYNNEISEKSEIFDDQFSVERPDGSNFTLKIRSTKLEDSAMYFCASSEYYELLGTGDSDEQFFGPGTRLTVL.